This T cell receptor (beta chain) was observed in a study of shared clonotypes between healthy human individuals. Overall study results and limits: Researchers found naive subsets generally carried larger estimated richness than memory subsets.

Generated by immunoSEQ multiplex PCR, the TCRdb table keeps only in-frame clones and is missing some. The sample consists of some 2.3 million clones, just over 90% of them appearing once. Deletions cut 7 bases from V and 2 bases from J, with 9 bases between. CDR1 is MDHEN and CDR2 is SYDVKM in the germline V gene. There are 12 residues in the CDR3. Points on this clone: Its antigen is still unknown.

The V call is TRBV28, the J call TRBJ2-7, with no clear D. The sequence was obtained from a man aged 18 to 30 in good health. Some clones in this sample may be carry-over from other donors' samples. Sample: naive CD4+ T cells from PBMCs. Specified subset: CD45RA+ positively selected. The CDR3 region has the DNA TGTGCCAGCATGGCCCAAACCTACGAGCAGTACTTC. It specifies CASMAQTYEQYF.